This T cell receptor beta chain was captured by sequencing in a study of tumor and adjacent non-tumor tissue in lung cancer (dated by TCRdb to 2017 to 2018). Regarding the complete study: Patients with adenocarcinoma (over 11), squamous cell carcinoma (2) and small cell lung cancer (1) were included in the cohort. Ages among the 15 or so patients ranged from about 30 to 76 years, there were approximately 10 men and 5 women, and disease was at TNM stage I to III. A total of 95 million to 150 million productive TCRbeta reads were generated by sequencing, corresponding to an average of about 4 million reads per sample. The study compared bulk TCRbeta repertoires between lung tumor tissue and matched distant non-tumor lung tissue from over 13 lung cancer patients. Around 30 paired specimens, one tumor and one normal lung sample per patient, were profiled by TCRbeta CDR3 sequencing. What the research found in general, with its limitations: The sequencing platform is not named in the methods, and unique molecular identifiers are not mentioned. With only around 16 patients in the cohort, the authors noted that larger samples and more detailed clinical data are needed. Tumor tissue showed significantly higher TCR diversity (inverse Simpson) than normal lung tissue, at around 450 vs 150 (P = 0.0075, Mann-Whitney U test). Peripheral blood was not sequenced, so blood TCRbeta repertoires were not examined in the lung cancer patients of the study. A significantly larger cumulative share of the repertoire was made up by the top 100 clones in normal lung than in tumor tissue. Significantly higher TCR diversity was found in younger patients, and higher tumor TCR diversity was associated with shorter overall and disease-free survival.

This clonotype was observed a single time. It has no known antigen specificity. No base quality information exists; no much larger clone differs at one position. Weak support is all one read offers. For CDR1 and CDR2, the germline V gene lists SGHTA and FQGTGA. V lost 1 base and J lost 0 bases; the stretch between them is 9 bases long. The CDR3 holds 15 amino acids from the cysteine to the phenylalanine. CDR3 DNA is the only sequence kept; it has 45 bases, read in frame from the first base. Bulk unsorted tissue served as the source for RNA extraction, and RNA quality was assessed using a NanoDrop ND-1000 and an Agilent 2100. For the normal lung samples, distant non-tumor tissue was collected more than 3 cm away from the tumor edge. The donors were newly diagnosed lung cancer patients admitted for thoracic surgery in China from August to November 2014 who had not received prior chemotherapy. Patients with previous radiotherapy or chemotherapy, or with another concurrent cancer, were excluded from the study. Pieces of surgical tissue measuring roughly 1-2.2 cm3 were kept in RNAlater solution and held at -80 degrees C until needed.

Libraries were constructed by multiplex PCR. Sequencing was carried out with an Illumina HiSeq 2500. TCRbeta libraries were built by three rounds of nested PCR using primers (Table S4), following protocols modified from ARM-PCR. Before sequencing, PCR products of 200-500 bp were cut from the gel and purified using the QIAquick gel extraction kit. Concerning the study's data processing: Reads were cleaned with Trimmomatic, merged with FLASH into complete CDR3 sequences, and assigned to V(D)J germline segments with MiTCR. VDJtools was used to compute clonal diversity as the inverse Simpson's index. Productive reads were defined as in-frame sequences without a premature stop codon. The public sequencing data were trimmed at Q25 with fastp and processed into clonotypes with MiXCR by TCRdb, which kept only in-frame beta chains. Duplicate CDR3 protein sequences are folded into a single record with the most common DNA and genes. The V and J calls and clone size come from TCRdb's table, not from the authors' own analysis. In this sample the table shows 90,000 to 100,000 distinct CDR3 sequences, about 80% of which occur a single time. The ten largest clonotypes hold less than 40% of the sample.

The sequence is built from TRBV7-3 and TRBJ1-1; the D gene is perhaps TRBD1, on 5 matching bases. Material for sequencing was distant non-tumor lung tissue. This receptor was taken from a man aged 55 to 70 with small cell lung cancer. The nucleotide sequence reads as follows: TGTGCCAGCAGCTTAAGACGGGGGGTGAACACTGAAGCTTTCTTT. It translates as CASSLRRGVNTEAFF. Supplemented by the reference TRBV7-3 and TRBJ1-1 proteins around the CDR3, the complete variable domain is GAGVSQTPSNKVTEKGKYVELRCDPISGHTALYWYRQSLGQGPEFLIYFQGTGAADDSGLPNDRFFAVRPEGSVSTLKIQRTERGDSAVYLCASSLRRGVNTEAFFGQGTRLTVV.